The entry below gives a single T cell receptor (beta chain) sequence along with its context. Study processing details: Estimates of nucleated cell counts were drawn from the amplification of reference gene primers. Clones were sequenced by immunoSEQ multiplex PCR, and TCRdb holds only the in-frame ones, with some missing. The V and J calls and the clone size are those of that table, but D and trimming were determined from the DNA. The sample contains 250,000 or so clones, about 80% of which appear only once. The source of the sample is a study of blood T cell repertoires in COVID-19. Across the whole study: Italy, Spain and the United States were the sources of the convalescent and acute COVID-19 samples. Sources were T cells, B-cell-depleted T cells, or PBMCs; the material itself was cDNA or gDNA.

The CDR3 is 15 residues long. The rearrangement links TRBV21-1 to TRBJ2-7; the D call in the table, TRBD1, was not verified against the DNA. TRBV21-1 represents a pseudogene. The sequence was obtained from a woman of 80 years or more with acute or convalescent COVID-19. The sequencing input was peripheral blood. The CDR3 here is CASANREASSYEQYF. CDR3 nucleotide sequence: TGTGCCAGCGCGAACAGGGAAGCTAGCTCCTACGAGCAGTACTTC.